Described below is a single TCR beta chain sequence and its context. The data stem from a study of blood T cell repertoires in COVID-19. In the study overall: Both acute and convalescent COVID-19 samples were obtained from the United States, Italy and Spain. The analysed material was cDNA or gDNA that came from T cells, B-cell-depleted T cells, or PBMCs.

This CDR3 has 16 amino acids. The germline CDR1 and CDR2 sequences are SEHNR and FQNEAQ (reference sequence). V trimming: 3 bases; J trimming: 2 bases; junction bases outside the gene matches: 5. Source study methods: Reference gene primer amplification yielded estimated nucleated cell counts. The table came from immunoSEQ multiplex PCR; TCRdb's copy has only in-frame clones and leaves some out. V, J and clone size reflect that table, while D and trimming were determined from the DNA. Counted here are approximately 180,000 clones, around nine tenths occurring once; the ten biggest clones make up 5% to 6.5%.

Sequencing was carried out using peripheral blood. The clonotype was recovered from a man in his forties or fifties with active or convalescent COVID-19. This chain connects TRBV7-9 to TRBJ1-4, with 8 bases that match TRBD1. The CDR3: CASSLAGGPTNEKLFF. Written as DNA, the CDR3 is TGTGCCAGCAGCTTGGCAGGGGGCCCCACTAATGAAAAACTGTTTTTT.